Listed below are T cell receptor beta chains from one sample, sequenced in a study of OX40 agonist ivuxolimab in advanced cancers. Data came from immunoSEQ multiplex PCR; TCRdb stores just in-frame clones and leaves some out. The repertoire has 80,000 or so clones, less than 95% of them found once; the top ten carry around 2%. Sequencing used CD4+ or CD8+ T cells sorted from blood, obtained in a trial of the OX40 agonist ivuxolimab. These receptors were collected from an adult with an advanced solid tumor such as melanoma, head and neck, liver or kidney cancer. CDR3s include the opening cysteine and the closing phenylalanine or tryptophan. Fields, in order: V gene, J gene, D gene, CDR3 protein, CDR3 DNA. The D gene is left open where the match is weak.

v_gene: TRBV5-4; j_gene: TRBJ1-2; d_gene: .; CDR3aa: CASSSFRGDYGYTF; CDR3nt: TGTGCCAGCAGCTCGTTTAGAGGGGACTATGGCTACACCTTC
v_gene: TRBV28; j_gene: TRBJ1-3; d_gene: .; CDR3aa: CASSLDRNTIYF; CDR3nt: TGTGCCAGCAGTTTAGACCGAAACACCATATATTTT
v_gene: TRBV5-1; j_gene: TRBJ2-3; d_gene: TRBD2; CDR3aa: CASSLASSGSGDTQYF; CDR3nt: TGCGCCAGCAGCTTGGCGTCTAGCGGGAGCGGAGATACGCAGTATTTT
v_gene: TRBV15; j_gene: TRBJ1-5; d_gene: .; CDR3aa: CATSRLSQPQHF; CDR3nt: TGTGCCACCAGCAGACTATCACAGCCCCAGCATTTT
v_gene: TRBV5-1; j_gene: TRBJ1-3; d_gene: .; CDR3aa: CASSLASSGNTIYF; CDR3nt: TGCGCCAGCAGCTTGGCCTCCTCTGGAAACACCATATATTTT
v_gene: TRBV7-2; j_gene: TRBJ1-6; d_gene: TRBD1; CDR3aa: CASSLDPGQLNSPLHF; CDR3nt: TGTGCCAGCAGCTTGGACCCGGGACAGCTAAATTCACCCCTCCACTTT
v_gene: TRBV19; j_gene: TRBJ1-2; d_gene: TRBD1; CDR3aa: CASSVSTDRGGYTF; CDR3nt: TGTGCCAGTAGCGTTTCGACCGACAGGGGTGGCTACACCTTC
v_gene: TRBV4-2; j_gene: TRBJ1-2; d_gene: .; CDR3aa: CASSQAEGVGAYGYTF; CDR3nt: TGTGCCAGCAGCCAAGCGGAGGGAGTTGGTGCCTATGGCTACACCTTC
v_gene: TRBV5-1; j_gene: TRBJ2-2; d_gene: TRBD1; CDR3aa: CASSLDSAGGRELFF; CDR3nt: TGCGCCAGCAGCTTGGACTCGGCAGGGGGCCGGGAGCTGTTTTTT
v_gene: TRBV9; j_gene: TRBJ2-1; d_gene: .; CDR3aa: CASSFIGGGEQFF; CDR3nt: TGTGCCAGCAGCTTCATAGGGGGAGGTGAGCAGTTCTTC
v_gene: TRBV11-2; j_gene: TRBJ1-2; d_gene: TRBD1; CDR3aa: CASSFRGGAPNYGYTF; CDR3nt: TGTGCCAGCAGCTTCCGAGGGGGCGCCCCTAACTATGGCTACACCTTC
v_gene: TRBV13; j_gene: TRBJ1-2; d_gene: .; CDR3aa: CASSLGGRTFYGYTF; CDR3nt: TGTGCCAGCAGCTTAGGAGGTCGGACGTTCTATGGCTACACCTTC
v_gene: TRBV19; j_gene: TRBJ2-1; d_gene: TRBD2; CDR3aa: CASSPLGGLAGGSYNEQFF; CDR3nt: TGTGCCAGTAGTCCCCTGGGGGGACTAGCGGGGGGCTCCTACAATGAGCAGTTCTTC
v_gene: TRBV19; j_gene: TRBJ2-5; d_gene: .; CDR3aa: CASSMKGRETQYF; CDR3nt: TGTGCCAGTAGTATGAAGGGTCGGGAGACCCAGTACTTC
v_gene: TRBV6-6; j_gene: TRBJ2-5; d_gene: TRBD2; CDR3aa: CASSSSSGAPQETQYF; CDR3nt: TGTGCCAGCAGTTCCTCTAGCGGGGCTCCACAAGAGACCCAGTACTTC
v_gene: TRBV7-2; j_gene: TRBJ2-7; d_gene: .; CDR3aa: CASSLVRYEQYF; CDR3nt: TGTGCCAGCAGCTTAGTGAGGTACGAGCAGTACTTC
v_gene: TRBV28; j_gene: TRBJ1-4; d_gene: TRBD1; CDR3aa: CASSPGDRGEKLFF; CDR3nt: TGTGCCAGCAGTCCCGGGGACAGGGGTGAAAAACTGTTTTTT
v_gene: TRBV6-1; j_gene: TRBJ1-1; d_gene: .; CDR3aa: CASIVIPGLNTEAFF; CDR3nt: TGTGCCAGCATCGTGATACCGGGGCTGAACACTGAAGCTTTCTTT
v_gene: TRBV28; j_gene: TRBJ2-1; d_gene: TRBD2; CDR3aa: CASSLAGGGYNEQFF; CDR3nt: TGTGCCAGCAGCCTCGCGGGAGGTGGCTACAATGAGCAGTTCTTC